What follows describes a single TCR beta chain. No antigen is known for it. These data come from a study of chemoradiotherapy in HPV16-positive cancers. Study-wide findings and caveats: For HPV16-positive patients, expanding HPV-responsive T cells associated with longer recurrence-free survival.

Trimming took 3 bases from V and 9 from J, leaving 16 bases between them. The germline V gene has CDR1 SGDLS and CDR2 YYNGEE. The CDR3 loop spans 15 amino acids. Repeated repertoire sampling spanned the course of chemoradiotherapy. Libraries were prepared by immunoSEQ multiplex PCR; TCRdb keeps only in-frame clonotypes and omits some of them. This sample has more than 8,500 clones, with around 90% found just once. The V gene is TRBV9, the J gene TRBJ1-6, with a possible D match to TRBD1 (5 bases). Source: blood, taken from a patient who underwent chemoradiotherapy. The clonotype comes from a human donor with HPV-associated anogenital cancer. The CDR3 nucleotides are TGTGCCAGCAGCGACCGGGGCCAGCCTATTTCACCCCTCCACTTT. This translates into CASSDRGQPISPLHF.